This entry describes one T cell receptor beta chain. Its specificity is not known. Participating donors were healthy, HIV-negative adults free of recent acute infections or vaccinations. CD4+ cells yielded CD45RA+ naive and CD45RA-negative memory subsets. The data belong to a study of shared clonotypes between healthy human individuals. Overall study findings and caveats: An expected dependence of interdonor clonotype sharing on sequencing depth was noted.

Germline V CDR1 and CDR2: SGHTA, FQGNSA. V was shortened by 0 bases and J by 4 bases, with 10 bases between the two germline ends. The CDR3 has 15 amino acids. Repertoires were generated with immunoSEQ multiplex PCR, while TCRdb's copy carries only in-frame clones and drops some. The profile shows approximately 2,300,000 clones, about 90% of them singletons. This receptor was taken from a man between 18 and 29 years old in good health. Some clones in this sample may be carry-over from other donors' samples. Sequencing was carried out using naive CD4+ T cells from PBMCs. Indicated subset: CD45RA+ positively selected. The rearrangement joins TRBV7-2 to TRBJ2-1, with D perhaps TRBD2 (6 bases). The CDR3 sequence is CASSLATGTYNEQFF. CDR3 nucleotide sequence: TGTGCCAGCAGCTTAGCAACCGGGACTTACAATGAGCAGTTCTTC.